One TCR beta chain is described in this entry. Clones were sequenced by immunoSEQ multiplex PCR, and TCRdb holds only the in-frame ones, with some missing. The table has 50,000 to 60,000 clones, 70% to 90% seen once. The data derive from a study of blood T cell repertoires in COVID-19. V was trimmed by 2 bases and J by 5 bases, leaving 11 bases between them. The length of the CDR3 is 14 residues. CDR1 and CDR2 from the germline V gene are SGHRS and YFSETQ. This clonotype originated in a human donor in a cohort sampled during active COVID-19. The chain has TRBV5-1 and TRBJ1-5; D is perhaps TRBD1 (6 bases). What was sequenced was peripheral blood. CDR3 loop: CASSLGGADQPQHF. CDR3 bases: TGCGCCAGCAGCTTAGGGGGGGCGGATCAGCCCCAGCATTTT. Complete variable domain (other parts from reference TRBV5-1 and TRBJ1-5): KAGVTQTPRYLIKTRGQQVTLSCSPISGHRSVSWYQQTPGQGLQFLFEYFSETQRNKGNFPGRFSGRQFSNSRSEMNVSTLELGDSALYLCASSLGGADQPQHFGDGTRLSIL.